This T cell receptor (beta chain) was found in a study of T cell clones after liver transplantation. Turning to the study itself: Until 12-24 months post-transplant, subjects got standard immunosuppression and no induction. Timepoints were pre-transplant, pre-withdrawal, and after withdrawal was completed or failed. Study findings and constraints: Graft donor-reactive T cells possibly entered the graft instead of undergoing deletion.

The CDR3 sequence is 13 residues long. V shed 8 bases and J shed 0 bases, with 7 bases lying between them. Germline values: CDR1 MNHEY, CDR2 SMNVEV (reference sequence). Produced via immunoSEQ multiplex PCR; TCRdb's table is partial and in-frame only. The sample records fewer than 50,000 clones, approximately 86% being singletons. As regards this clone: Its matching antigen is unknown.

The chain links TRBV27 to TRBJ2-2; the D is unclear. The sequence derives from a human patient who received a liver transplant. The graft donor may be the source of some T cells. Specimen: CD4+ T cells from blood, collected 24 months after liver transplant. CDR3 amino acids: CASGPANTGELFF. The CDR3 DNA reads as TGTGCCAGCGGGCCCGCGAACACCGGGGAGCTGTTTTTT.